What follows describes a single TCR beta chain. Its antigen is unknown. The sample originates from a study of beta chain features in type 1 diabetes. Germline assignment: CDR1 GTSNPN and CDR2 SVGIG (reference sequence). The V gene end was trimmed by 4 bases and the J gene end by 6 bases; junction bases not matched to a gene: 8. This CDR3 has 14 amino acids. The entirety of the isolated RNA underwent reverse transcription, so expressed TCRB transcripts were sequenced. The method was immunoSEQ multiplex PCR; TCRdb's version includes in-frame clones alone and lacks a portion of them. The table records about 280,000 clones, roughly 15% of them present only once. General study points: HLA effects on TCRB rearrangement stayed unresolved here. TCRB repertoires of naive, central memory and Treg cells appeared more similar among patients than among healthy donors. Across all four CD4+ subsets, people with type 1 diabetes showed modestly shorter TCRB CDR3s.

The chain couples TRBV30 to TRBJ2-7; 11 nucleotides match TRBD1. Sequences were obtained from naive CD4+ T cells from blood. This clonotype originated in a man aged 18-30 years with type 1 diabetes. The CDR3 loop is CAWNYGQGATEQYF. Written as DNA, the CDR3 is TGTGCCTGGAACTATGGACAGGGGGCAACCGAGCAGTACTTC. Based on the CDR3 plus reference TRBV30 and TRBJ2-7, the full variable domain is SQTIHQWPATLVQPVGSPLSLECTVEGTSNPNLYWYRQAAGRGLQLLFYSVGIGQISSEVPQNLSASRPQDRQFILSSKKLLLSDSGFYLCAWNYGQGATEQYFGPGTRLTVT.